Reported below is one T cell receptor (beta chain). Its antigen is not known. The data were taken from a study of CD8 T cells in Susac syndrome. Whole-study results and caveats: The study's TCR sequencing and HLA analysis drew on a certain number of individuals. That number was acknowledged as relatively small.

TEMRA cells were enriched by FACS, and CD4+ and CD8+ T cells were negatively isolated. The germline V gene encodes CDR1 LGHDT and CDR2 YNNKEL (reference sequence). The CDR3 consists of 15 residues. V was shortened by 3 bases and J by 1 base, with 12 bases between the two germline ends. RNA, at about 0.5 to 1 ug, was reverse transcribed with random hexamers. immunoSEQ multiplex PCR amplified TCR beta CDR3 across 54 Vbeta, 13 Jbeta. TCRdb independently ran MiXCR on the immunoSEQ multiplex PCR reads; one entry per CDR3 protein. The data contain hundreds of thousands of distinct CDR3 sequences, 75% to 90% of them singletons.

Specimen: CD8+ T cells from PBMCs. This receptor was taken from a human donor with multiple sclerosis. This chain uses TRBV3-1 with TRBJ2-5, with TRBD1 as a possible D gene (6 bases). CDR3 loop: CASSQETGPQETQYF. The CDR3, as DNA: TGTGCCAGCAGCCAGGAAACAGGGCCCCAAGAGACCCAGTACTTC.